This TCR beta chain was found in a study of blood T cells in healthy people across ages. Germline values: CDR1 SGHDN, CDR2 FVKESK. The length of the CDR3 is 14 residues. Trimming removed 4 bases at V and 6 bases at J, with 16 bases between. General observations from the study: With age, beta diversity per million T cells declined roughly linearly, significantly by around 43. Diversity was higher, and naive CD4+ cells more numerous, in long-lived donors than in aged donors.

As regards this clonotype: Its target is not known.

PCR was performed a second time for about 7 to 11 cycles using a sample-barcoded 5' primer and a J-beta primer mix. TCRdb reprocessed the 5' RACE reads with MiXCR, giving one entry per CDR3 protein. In the table there are over a million distinct CDR3 sequences, approximately 38% of which are singletons. The rearrangement links TRBV14 to TRBJ2-7; the D gene is possibly TRBD1 (5 bases). The sequenced material came from blood. The origin of this receptor is a woman between 18 and 29 years old in good health. The CDR3 reads CASSPSWARGEQYF. Here the CDR3 DNA reads TGTGCCAGCAGCCCGTCGTGGGCTAGGGGCGAGCAGTACTTC.